This T cell receptor (beta chain) was recovered during a study of radiotherapy plus CTLA-4 blockade in lung cancer (dated by TCRdb to 2016 to 2019). Concerning the study at large: Objective responses occurred in approximately 19% of enrolled patients, and around 29% achieved disease control. The study at large found these results: The strongest predictors of response, as reported, were early dynamic changes in blood T cell clones along with a rise in serum interferon-beta after radiation. After treatment with radiotherapy and ipilimumab, TCR clones that originated in tumors expanded in peripheral blood.

A note on this clone: Its antigen target is currently unknown. It has no much larger one-base neighbor in the sample; base qualities were not kept.

Focal radiation therapy combined with CTLA-4 blockade (ipilimumab) was tested in patients with chemo-refractory metastatic non-small-cell lung cancer. Receptor libraries were prepared by the immunoSEQ multiplex PCR assay. In its TCRdb copy, this immuneACCESS table keeps in-frame sequences only and misses some clones. Where compared with another copy, unresolved V genes explain less than half of these, and the others have no known cause. Counted in this sample were fewer than 35,000 clones; 70% to 75% of them appeared once. The ten largest clones capture 13% to 15% of the sample. In the germline V gene, CDR1 corresponds to MNHEY and CDR2 to SVGAGI. The CDR3 runs 15 amino acids, cysteine and phenylalanine included. CDR3 DNA only is kept here, 45 bases in frame from base 1. V is pared back by 3 bases and J by 3 bases, with 15 bases lying between the germline termini.

This sequence uses TRBV6-5 and TRBJ2-7, and TRBD1 may be the D gene, going by 6 matching bases. The sequencing here drew on peripheral blood, taken from a patient treated with radiotherapy plus ipilimumab. The sequence derives from a human donor with non-small cell lung cancer that progressed on radiotherapy plus ipilimumab. The encoded CDR3 is CASSYSEGRGYEQYF. The nucleotides are TGTGCCAGCAGTTATAGTGAGGGCAGGGGCTACGAGCAGTACTTC.